This T cell receptor beta chain stems from a study of vaccination and CD4 T cells after COVID-19. The CDR3 is 16 amino acids. The J segment lost 3 bases and the V segment lost 4 bases, leaving 12 bases of the junction unmatched. Germline CDR1 and CDR2: LNHDA and SQIVND (reference sequence). The Oncomine TCR Beta short-read assay sequenced DNA from cultured CD4+ T cells. TCRdb reprocessed the PCR reads via MiXCR and lists one record per CDR3 protein. Found here are roughly 3,000 distinct CDR3 sequences, roughly 31% of them singletons; the top ten hold 30%. This clonotype occurred once. Its antigen is still unknown. Treatment specified: approximately 9-day PBMC culture with coronavirus spike peptide pools or control peptides (ViraFEST assay).

The specimen sequenced was CD4+ T cells from blood, cultured in vitro. This TCR came from a human donor who had recovered from COVID-19. The chain has TRBV19 and TRBJ2-7; 7 nucleotides match TRBD1. The CDR3 reads CASSSLGQVRVYEQYF. In DNA form, the CDR3 reads TGTGCCAGTAGTAGTCTTGGACAGGTCAGAGTCTACGAGCAGTACTTC.